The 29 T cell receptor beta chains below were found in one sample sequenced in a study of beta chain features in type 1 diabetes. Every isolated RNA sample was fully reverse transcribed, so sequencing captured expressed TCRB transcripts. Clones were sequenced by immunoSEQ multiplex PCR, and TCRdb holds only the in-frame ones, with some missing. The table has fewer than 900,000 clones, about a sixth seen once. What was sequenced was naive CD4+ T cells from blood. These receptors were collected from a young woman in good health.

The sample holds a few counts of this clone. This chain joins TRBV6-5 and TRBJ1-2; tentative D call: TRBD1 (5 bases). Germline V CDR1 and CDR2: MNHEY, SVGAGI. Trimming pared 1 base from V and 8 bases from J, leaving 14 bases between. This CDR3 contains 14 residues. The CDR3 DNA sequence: TGTGCCAGCAGTTACTTGGGCCAGGGTGGCGGCTACACCTTC. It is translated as CASSYLGQGGGYTF.

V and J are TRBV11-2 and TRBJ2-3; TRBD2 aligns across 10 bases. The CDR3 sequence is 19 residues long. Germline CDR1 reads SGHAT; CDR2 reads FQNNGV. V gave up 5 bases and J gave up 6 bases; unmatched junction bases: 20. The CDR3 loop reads CASSRRFLAGELGPDTQYF. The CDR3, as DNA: TGTGCCAGCAGCAGAAGGTTTCTAGCGGGAGAACTGGGCCCCGATACGCAGTATTTT.

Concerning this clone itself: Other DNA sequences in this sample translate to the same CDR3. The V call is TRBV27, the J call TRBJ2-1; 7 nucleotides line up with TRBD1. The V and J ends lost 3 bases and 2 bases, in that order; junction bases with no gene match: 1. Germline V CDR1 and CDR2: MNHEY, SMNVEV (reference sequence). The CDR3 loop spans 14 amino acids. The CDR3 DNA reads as TGTGCCAGCAGTTTGGGGACAGCCTACAATGAGCAGTTCTTC. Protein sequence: CASSLGTAYNEQFF.

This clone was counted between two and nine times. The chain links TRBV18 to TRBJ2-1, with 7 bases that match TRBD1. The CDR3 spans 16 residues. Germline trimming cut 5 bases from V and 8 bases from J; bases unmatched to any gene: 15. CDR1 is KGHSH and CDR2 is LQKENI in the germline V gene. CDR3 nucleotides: TGTGCCAGCTCAACTTTACGACAGGGCCCTGTGGATGAGCAGTTCTTC. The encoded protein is CASSTLRQGPVDEQFF.

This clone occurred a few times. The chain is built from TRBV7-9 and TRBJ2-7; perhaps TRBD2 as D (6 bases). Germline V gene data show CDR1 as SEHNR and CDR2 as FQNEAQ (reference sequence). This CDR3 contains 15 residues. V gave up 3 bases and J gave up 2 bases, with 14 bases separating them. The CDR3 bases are TGTGCCAGCAGCTTCGCAGCGGGTTTGGCCTACGAGCAGTACTTC. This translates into CASSFAAGLAYEQYF.

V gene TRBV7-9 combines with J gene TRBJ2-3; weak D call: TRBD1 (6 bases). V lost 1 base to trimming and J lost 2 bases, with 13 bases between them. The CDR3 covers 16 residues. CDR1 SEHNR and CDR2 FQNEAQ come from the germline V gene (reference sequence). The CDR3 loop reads CASSLVVQGNTDTQYF. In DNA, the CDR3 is TGTGCCAGCAGCTTAGTAGTACAGGGAAACACAGATACGCAGTATTTT.

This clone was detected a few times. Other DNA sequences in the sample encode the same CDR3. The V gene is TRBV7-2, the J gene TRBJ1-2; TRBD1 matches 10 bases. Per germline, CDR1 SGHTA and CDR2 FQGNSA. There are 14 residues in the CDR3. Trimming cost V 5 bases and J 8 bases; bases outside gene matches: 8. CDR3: CASSPRQGAGGYTF. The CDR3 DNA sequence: TGTGCCAGCAGCCCTAGACAGGGGGCGGGCGGCTACACCTTC. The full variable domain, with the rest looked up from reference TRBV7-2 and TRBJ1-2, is GAGVSQSPSNKVTEKGKDVELRCDPISGHTALYWYRQSLGQGLEFLIYFQGNSAPDKSGLPSDRFSAERTGGSVSTLTIQRTQQEDSAVYLCASSPRQGAGGYTFGSGTRLTVV.

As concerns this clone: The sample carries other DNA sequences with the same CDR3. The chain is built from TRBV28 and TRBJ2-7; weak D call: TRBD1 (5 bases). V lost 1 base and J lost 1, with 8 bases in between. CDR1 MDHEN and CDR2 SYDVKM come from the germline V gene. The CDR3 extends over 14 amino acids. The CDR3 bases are TGTGCCAGCAGTTTATTGGCAGGGTCCTACGAGCAGTACTTC. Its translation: CASSLLAGSYEQYF.

The CDR3 DNA reads as TGTGCCAGCAGCTTAAGAATAGGGAGCCGAGACACCGGGGAGCTGTTTTTT. Its protein product is CASSLRIGSRDTGELFF. The V and J genes are TRBV7-2 and TRBJ2-2; tentative D call: TRBD2 (5 bases). This CDR3 has 17 residues. CDR1 is SGHTA, CDR2 FQGNSA, per germline. Trimming stripped 2 bases from V and 3 bases from J, with 16 bases between.

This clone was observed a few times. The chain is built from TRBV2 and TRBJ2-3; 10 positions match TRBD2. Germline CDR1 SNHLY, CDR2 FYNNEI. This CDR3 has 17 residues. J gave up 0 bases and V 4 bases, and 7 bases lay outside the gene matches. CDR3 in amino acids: CASSGPSGRRSTDTQYF. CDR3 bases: TGTGCCAGCAGTGGTCCTAGCGGGAGAAGGAGCACAGATACGCAGTATTTT.

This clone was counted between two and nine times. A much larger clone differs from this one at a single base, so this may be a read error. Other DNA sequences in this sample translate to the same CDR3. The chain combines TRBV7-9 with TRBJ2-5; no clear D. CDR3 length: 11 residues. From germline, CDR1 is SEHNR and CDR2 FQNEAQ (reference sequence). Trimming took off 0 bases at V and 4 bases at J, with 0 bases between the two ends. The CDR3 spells CASSLAETQYF. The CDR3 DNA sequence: TGTGCCAGCAGCTTAGCAGAGACCCAGTACTTC.

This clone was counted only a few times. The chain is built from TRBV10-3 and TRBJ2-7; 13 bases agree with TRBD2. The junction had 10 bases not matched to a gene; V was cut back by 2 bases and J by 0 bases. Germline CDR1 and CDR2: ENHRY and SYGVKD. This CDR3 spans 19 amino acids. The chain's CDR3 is CAISEPGLAGAGGSYEQYF. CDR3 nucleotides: TGTGCCATCAGTGAGCCCGGACTAGCGGGAGCGGGGGGCTCCTACGAGCAGTACTTC.

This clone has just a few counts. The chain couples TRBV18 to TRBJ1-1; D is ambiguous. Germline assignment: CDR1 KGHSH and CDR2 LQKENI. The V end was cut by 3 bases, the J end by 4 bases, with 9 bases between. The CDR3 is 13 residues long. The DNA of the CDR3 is TGTGCCAGCTCACCGACCGAGGCCACTGAAGCTTTCTTT. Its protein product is CASSPTEATEAFF.

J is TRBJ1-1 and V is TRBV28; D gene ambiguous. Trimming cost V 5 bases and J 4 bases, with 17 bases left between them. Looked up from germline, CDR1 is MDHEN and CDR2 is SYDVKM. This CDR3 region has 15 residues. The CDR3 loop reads CASSPSGLSGTEAFF. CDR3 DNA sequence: TGTGCCAGCAGTCCATCAGGTTTATCTGGCACTGAAGCTTTCTTT.

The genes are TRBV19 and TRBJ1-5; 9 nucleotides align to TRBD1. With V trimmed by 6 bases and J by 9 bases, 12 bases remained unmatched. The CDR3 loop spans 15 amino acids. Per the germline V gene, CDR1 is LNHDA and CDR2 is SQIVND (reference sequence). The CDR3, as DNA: TGTGCCAGTAGCGGCGGACAGGGGCCACCCTGGCCCCAGCATTTT. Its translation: CASSGGQGPPWPQHF.

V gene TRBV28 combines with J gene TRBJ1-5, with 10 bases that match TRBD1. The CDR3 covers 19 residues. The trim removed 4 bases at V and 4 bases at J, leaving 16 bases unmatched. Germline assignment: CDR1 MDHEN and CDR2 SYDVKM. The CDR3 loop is CASSSRDRGDYLKNQPQHF. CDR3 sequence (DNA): TGTGCCAGCAGTTCCCGGGACAGGGGCGACTATCTAAAAAATCAGCCCCAGCATTTT.

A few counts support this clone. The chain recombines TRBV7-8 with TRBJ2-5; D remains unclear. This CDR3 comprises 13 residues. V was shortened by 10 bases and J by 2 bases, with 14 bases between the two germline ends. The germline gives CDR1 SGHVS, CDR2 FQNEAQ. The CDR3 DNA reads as TGTGCCACCGCGGCGGATCCACAAGAGACCCAGTACTTC. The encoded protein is CATAADPQETQYF. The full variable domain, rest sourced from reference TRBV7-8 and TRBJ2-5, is GAGVSQSPRYKVAKRGQDVALRCDPISGHVSLFWYQQALGQGPEFLTYFQNEAQLDKSGLPSDRFFAERPEGSVSTLKIQRTQQEDSAVYLCATAADPQETQYFGPGTRLLVL.

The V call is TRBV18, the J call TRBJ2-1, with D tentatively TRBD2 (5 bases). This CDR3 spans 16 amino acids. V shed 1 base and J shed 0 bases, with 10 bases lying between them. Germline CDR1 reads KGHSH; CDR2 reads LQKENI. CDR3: CASSPRTLGSYNEQFF. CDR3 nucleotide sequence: TGTGCCAGCTCACCACGGACTCTTGGCTCCTACAATGAGCAGTTCTTC.

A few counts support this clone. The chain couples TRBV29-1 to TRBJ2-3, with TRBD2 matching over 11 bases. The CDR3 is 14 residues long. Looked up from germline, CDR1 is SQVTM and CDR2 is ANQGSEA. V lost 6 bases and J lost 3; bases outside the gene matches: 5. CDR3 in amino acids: CSVKLAGVTDTQYF. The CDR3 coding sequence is TGCAGCGTGAAACTAGCGGGAGTTACAGATACGCAGTATTTT.

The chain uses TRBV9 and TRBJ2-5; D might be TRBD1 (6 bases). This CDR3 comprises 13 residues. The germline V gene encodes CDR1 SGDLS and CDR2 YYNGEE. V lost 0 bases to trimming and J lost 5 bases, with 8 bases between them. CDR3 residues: CASSVDRVETQYF. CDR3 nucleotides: TGTGCCAGCAGCGTAGACAGGGTTGAGACCCAGTACTTC.

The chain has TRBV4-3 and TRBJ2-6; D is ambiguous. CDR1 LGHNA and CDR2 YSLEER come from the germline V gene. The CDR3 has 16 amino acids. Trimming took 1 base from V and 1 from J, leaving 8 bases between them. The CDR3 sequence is CASSQGPGSGANVLTF. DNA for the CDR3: TGCGCCAGCAGCCAAGGCCCCGGATCTGGGGCCAACGTCCTGACTTTC.

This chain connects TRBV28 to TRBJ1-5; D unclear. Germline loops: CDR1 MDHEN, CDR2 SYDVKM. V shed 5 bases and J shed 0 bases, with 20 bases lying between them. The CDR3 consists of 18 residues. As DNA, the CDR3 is TGTGCCAGCAGTCGTAATGGCCCTTCGGGAATTAGCAATCAGCCCCAGCATTTT. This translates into CASSRNGPSGISNQPQHF.

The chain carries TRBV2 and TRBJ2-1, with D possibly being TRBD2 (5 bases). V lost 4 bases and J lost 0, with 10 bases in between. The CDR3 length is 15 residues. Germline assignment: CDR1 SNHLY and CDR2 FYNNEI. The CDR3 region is CASSVPGSSYNEQFF. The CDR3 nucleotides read TGTGCCAGCAGTGTGCCGGGAAGCTCCTACAATGAGCAGTTCTTC. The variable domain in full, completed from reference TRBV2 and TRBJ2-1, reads EPEVTQTPSHQVTQMGQEVILRCVPISNHLYFYWYRQILGQKVEFLVSFYNNEISEKSEIFDDQFSVERPDGSNFTLKIRSTKLEDSAMYFCASSVPGSSYNEQFFGPGTRLTVL.

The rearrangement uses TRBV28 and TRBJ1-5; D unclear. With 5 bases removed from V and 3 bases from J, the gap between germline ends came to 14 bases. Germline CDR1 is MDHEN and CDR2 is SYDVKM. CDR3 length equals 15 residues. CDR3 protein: CASSAPDRYNQPQHF. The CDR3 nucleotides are TGTGCCAGCAGTGCCCCGGACCGGTACAATCAGCCCCAGCATTTT.

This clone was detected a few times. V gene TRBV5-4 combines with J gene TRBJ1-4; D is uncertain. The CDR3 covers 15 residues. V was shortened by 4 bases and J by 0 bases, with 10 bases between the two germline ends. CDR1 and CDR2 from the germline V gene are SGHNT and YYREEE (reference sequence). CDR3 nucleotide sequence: TGTGCCAGCAGCCCTCGCGGGACAACTAATGAAAAACTGTTTTTT. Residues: CASSPRGTTNEKLFF.

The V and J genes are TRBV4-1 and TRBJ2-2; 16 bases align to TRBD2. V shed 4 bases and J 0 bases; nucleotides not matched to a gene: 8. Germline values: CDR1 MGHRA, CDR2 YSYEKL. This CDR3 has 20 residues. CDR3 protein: CASSPFLGTSGRANTGELFF. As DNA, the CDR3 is TGCGCCAGCAGCCCTTTCTTGGGGACTAGCGGGAGGGCGAACACCGGGGAGCTGTTTTTT.

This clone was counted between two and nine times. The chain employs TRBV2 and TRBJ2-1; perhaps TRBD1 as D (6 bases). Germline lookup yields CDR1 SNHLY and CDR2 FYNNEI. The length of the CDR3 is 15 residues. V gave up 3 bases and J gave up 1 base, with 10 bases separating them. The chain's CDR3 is CASSEPGASYNEQFF. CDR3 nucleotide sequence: TGTGCCAGCAGTGAGCCAGGGGCGTCCTACAATGAGCAGTTCTTC.

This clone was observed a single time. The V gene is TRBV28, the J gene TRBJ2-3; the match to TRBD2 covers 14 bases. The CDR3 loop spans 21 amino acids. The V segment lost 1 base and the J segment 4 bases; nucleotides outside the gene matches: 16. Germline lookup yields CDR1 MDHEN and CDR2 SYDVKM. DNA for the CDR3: TGTGCCAGCAGTTTATATCCCTCCGGGACTAGCGGGAGAGTGGTGGCAGATACGCAGTATTTT. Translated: CASSLYPSGTSGRVVADTQYF.

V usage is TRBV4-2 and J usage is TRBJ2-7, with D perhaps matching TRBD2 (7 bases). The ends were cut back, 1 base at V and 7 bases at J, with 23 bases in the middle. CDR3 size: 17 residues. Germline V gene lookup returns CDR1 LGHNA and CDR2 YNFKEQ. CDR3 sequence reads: CASSQGLRGTKRGEQYF. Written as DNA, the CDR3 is TGTGCCAGCAGCCAAGGTCTAAGGGGGACTAAGCGGGGTGAGCAGTACTTC.